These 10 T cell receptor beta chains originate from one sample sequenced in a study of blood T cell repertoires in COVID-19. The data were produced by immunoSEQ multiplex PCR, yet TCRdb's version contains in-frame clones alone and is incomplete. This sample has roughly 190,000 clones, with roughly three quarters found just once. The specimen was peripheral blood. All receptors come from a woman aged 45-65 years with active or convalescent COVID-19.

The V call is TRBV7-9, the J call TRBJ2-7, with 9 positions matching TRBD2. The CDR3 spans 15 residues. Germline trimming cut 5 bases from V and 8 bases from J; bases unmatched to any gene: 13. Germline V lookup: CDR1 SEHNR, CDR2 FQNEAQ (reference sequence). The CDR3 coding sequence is TGTGCCAGCAGCGCCTTAGCGGGAGATCCTACCAAGCAGTACTTC. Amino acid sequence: CASSALAGDPTKQYF.

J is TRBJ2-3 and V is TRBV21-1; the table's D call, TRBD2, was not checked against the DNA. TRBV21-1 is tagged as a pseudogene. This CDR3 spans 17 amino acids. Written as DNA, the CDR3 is TGTGCCAGCAGCAAAGTTAATACGGGGGGCGCCACAGATACGCAGTATTTT. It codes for CASSKVNTGGATDTQYF.

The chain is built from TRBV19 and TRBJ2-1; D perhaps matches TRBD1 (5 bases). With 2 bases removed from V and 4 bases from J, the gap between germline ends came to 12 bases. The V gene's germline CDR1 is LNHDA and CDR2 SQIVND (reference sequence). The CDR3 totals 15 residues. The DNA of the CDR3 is TGTGCCAGTAGTATACGGTGGCAGGGATACAATGAGCAGTTCTTC. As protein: CASSIRWQGYNEQFF. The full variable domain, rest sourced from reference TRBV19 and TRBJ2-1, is DGGITQSPKYLFRKEGQNVTLSCEQNLNHDAMYWYRQDPGQGLRLIYYSQIVNDFQKGDIAEGYSVSREKKESFPLTVTSAQKNPTAFYLCASSIRWQGYNEQFFGPGTRLTVL.

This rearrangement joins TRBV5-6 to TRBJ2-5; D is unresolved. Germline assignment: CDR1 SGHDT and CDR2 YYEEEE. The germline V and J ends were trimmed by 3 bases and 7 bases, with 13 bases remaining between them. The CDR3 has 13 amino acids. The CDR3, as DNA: TGTGCCAGCAGCTCCTGGCCAAGTCCGACCCAGTACTTC. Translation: CASSSWPSPTQYF.

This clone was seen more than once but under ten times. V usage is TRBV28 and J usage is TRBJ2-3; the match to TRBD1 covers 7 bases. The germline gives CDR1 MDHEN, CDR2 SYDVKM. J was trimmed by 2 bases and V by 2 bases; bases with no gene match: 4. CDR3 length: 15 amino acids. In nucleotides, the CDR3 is TGTGCCAGCAGTTTACCCAGGGGGAACACAGATACGCAGTATTTT. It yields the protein CASSLPRGNTDTQYF.

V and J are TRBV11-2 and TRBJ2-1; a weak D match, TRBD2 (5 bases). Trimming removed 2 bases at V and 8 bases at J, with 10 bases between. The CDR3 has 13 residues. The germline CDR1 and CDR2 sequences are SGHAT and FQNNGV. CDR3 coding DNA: TGTGCCAGCAGCTTATCAGCGGAAGATGAGCAGTTCTTC. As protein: CASSLSAEDEQFF.

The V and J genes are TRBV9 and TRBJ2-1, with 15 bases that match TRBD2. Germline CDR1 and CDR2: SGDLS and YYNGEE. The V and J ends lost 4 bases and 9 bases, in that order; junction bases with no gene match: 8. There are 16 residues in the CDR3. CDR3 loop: CASSSGGTSGGLEQFF. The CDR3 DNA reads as TGTGCCAGCAGCTCCGGAGGGACTAGCGGGGGGCTTGAGCAGTTCTTC.

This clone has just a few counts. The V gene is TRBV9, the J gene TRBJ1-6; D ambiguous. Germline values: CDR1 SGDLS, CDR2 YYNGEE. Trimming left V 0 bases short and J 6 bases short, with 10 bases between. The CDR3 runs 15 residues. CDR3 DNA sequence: TGTGCCAGCAGCGTAGGGTCACAGCCTAATTCACCCCTCCACTTT. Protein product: CASSVGSQPNSPLHF. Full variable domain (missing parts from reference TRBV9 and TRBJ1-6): DSGVTQTPKHLITATGQRVTLRCSPRSGDLSVYWYQQSLDQGLQFLIQYYNGEERAKGNILERFSAQQFPDLHSELNLSSLELGDSALYFCASSVGSQPNSPLHFGNGTRLTVT.

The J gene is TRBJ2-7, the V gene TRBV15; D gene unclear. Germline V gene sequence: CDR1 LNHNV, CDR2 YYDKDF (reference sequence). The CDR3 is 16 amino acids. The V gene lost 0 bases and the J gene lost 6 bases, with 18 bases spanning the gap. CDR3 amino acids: CATSRDLFRKTLEQYF. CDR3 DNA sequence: TGTGCCACCAGCAGAGATCTGTTCAGGAAGACCCTCGAGCAGTACTTC.

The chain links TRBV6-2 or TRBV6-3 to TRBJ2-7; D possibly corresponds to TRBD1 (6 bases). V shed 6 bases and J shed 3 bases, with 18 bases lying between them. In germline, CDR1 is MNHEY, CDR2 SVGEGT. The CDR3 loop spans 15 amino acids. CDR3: CASSFAQGLRYEQYF. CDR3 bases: TGTGCCAGCAGCTTCGCGCAGGGGTTACGCTACGAGCAGTACTTC.